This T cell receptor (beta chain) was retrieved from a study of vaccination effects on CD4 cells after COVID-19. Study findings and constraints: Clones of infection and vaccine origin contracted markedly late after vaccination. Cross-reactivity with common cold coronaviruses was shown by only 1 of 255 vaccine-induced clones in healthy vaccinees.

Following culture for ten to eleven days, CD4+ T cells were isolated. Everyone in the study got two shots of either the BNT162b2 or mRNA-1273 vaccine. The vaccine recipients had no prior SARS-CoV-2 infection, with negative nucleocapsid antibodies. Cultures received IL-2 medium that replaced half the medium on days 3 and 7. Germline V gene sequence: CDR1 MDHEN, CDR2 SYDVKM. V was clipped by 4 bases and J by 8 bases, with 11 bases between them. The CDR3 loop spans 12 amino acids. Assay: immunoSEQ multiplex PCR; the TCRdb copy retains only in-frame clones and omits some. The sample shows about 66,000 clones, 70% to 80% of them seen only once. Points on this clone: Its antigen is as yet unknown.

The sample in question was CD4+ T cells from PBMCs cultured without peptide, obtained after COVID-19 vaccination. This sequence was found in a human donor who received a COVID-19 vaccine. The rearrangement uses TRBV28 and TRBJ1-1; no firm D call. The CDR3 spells CASSSQRKEAFF. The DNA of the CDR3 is TGTGCCAGCAGTTCCCAGAGAAAAGAAGCTTTCTTT. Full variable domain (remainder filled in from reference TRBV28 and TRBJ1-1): DVKVTQSSRYLVKRTGEKVFLECVQDMDHENMFWYRQDPGLGLRLIYFSYDVKMKEKGDIPEGYSVSREKKERFSLILESASTNQTSMYLCASSSQRKEAFFGQGTRLTVV.